This is a list of T cell receptor beta chains from one sample in a study of cytomegalovirus exposure and HLA in healthy donors. Clones were sequenced by immunoSEQ multiplex PCR, and TCRdb holds only the in-frame ones, with some missing. The sample carries approximately 280,000 clones, roughly 90% recorded once. The source material was PBMCs. Receptor source: a young woman in good health and CMV-seronegative. Each CDR3 is given with its conserved first and last residue. The order of the fields is CDR3 length, V gene, J gene, D gene, CDR3 protein, CDR3 DNA. D genes are given only for firm matches.

len: 14
v_gene: TRBV11-3
j_gene: TRBJ2-7
d_gene: .
CDR3aa: CASSPEGRDYEQYF
CDR3nt: TGTGCCAGCAGCCCGGAAGGCAGGGACTACGAGCAGTACTTC

len: 15
v_gene: TRBV6-4
j_gene: TRBJ2-1
d_gene: .
CDR3aa: CASSASEGGYNEQFF
CDR3nt: TGTGCCAGCAGTGCCAGCGAAGGGGGTTACAATGAGCAGTTCTTC

len: 15
v_gene: TRBV27
j_gene: TRBJ1-2
d_gene: TRBD1
CDR3aa: CASSSTGGPLYGYTF
CDR3nt: TGTGCCAGCAGTTCGACAGGGGGACCTCTCTATGGCTACACCTTC

len: 18
v_gene: TRBV7-2
j_gene: TRBJ1-5
d_gene: TRBD1
CDR3aa: CASSLARTGGIGNQPQHF
CDR3nt: TGTGCCAGCAGCTTAGCTAGGACAGGGGGCATCGGCAATCAGCCCCAGCATTTT

len: 14
v_gene: TRBV30
j_gene: TRBJ1-6
d_gene: .
CDR3aa: CAWSAPRSGSPLHF
CDR3nt: TGTGCCTGGAGTGCACCAAGATCGGGTTCACCCCTCCACTTT

len: 15
v_gene: TRBV7-9
j_gene: TRBJ1-1
d_gene: .
CDR3aa: CASSADRFLNTEAFF
CDR3nt: TGTGCCAGCAGCGCAGACAGGTTTTTGAACACTGAAGCTTTCTTT

len: 16
v_gene: TRBV9
j_gene: TRBJ2-3
d_gene: TRBD2
CDR3aa: CASSEGTSGRTDTQYF
CDR3nt: TGTGCCAGCAGCGAGGGGACTAGCGGTCGCACAGATACGCAGTATTTT

len: 20
v_gene: TRBV5-1
j_gene: TRBJ2-1
d_gene: TRBD2
CDR3aa: CASSFLSAGEKRSSYNEQFF
CDR3nt: TGCGCCAGCAGCTTTTTGTCGGCGGGAGAAAAACGAAGCTCCTACAATGAGCAGTTCTTC

len: 14
v_gene: TRBV7-2
j_gene: TRBJ2-7
d_gene: .
CDR3aa: CASSLFSGTYEQYF
CDR3nt: TGTGCCAGCAGCTTATTTAGCGGCACCTACGAGCAGTACTTC

len: 14
v_gene: TRBV15
j_gene: TRBJ2-4
d_gene: .
CDR3aa: CATSGDRRANIQYF
CDR3nt: TGTGCCACCAGCGGAGACCGAAGAGCAAACATTCAGTACTTC

len: 18
v_gene: TRBV28
j_gene: TRBJ1-5
d_gene: .
CDR3aa: CASSSPPRVAPRNQPQHF
CDR3nt: TGTGCCAGCAGTTCCCCCCCCCGGGTTGCGCCCCGCAATCAGCCCCAGCATTTT

len: 18
v_gene: TRBV9
j_gene: TRBJ2-1
d_gene: TRBD2
CDR3aa: CASSVAVGTSGSYNEQFF
CDR3nt: TGTGCCAGCAGCGTAGCTGTAGGGACTAGCGGGAGCTACAATGAGCAGTTCTTC

len: 13
v_gene: TRBV29-1
j_gene: TRBJ2-7
d_gene: .
CDR3aa: CSVGSGKKSEQYF
CDR3nt: TGCAGCGTTGGGTCAGGGAAGAAGTCCGAGCAGTACTTC

len: 13
v_gene: TRBV7-2
j_gene: TRBJ2-2
d_gene: .
CDR3aa: CASSLRASGELFF
CDR3nt: TGTGCCAGCAGCTTGAGGGCGTCCGGGGAGCTGTTTTTT

len: 16
v_gene: TRBV27
j_gene: TRBJ2-1
d_gene: TRBD2
CDR3aa: CASSFVAGVSYNEQFF
CDR3nt: TGTGCCAGCAGTTTTGTGGCGGGAGTTTCCTACAATGAGCAGTTCTTC

len: 15
v_gene: TRBV5-4
j_gene: TRBJ2-7
d_gene: TRBD2
CDR3aa: CASSITSGSSYEQYF
CDR3nt: TGTGCCAGCAGCATAACTAGCGGGAGCTCCTACGAGCAGTACTTC

len: 16
v_gene: TRBV4-1
j_gene: TRBJ1-5
d_gene: .
CDR3aa: CASSQDWQVSNQPQHF
CDR3nt: TGCGCCAGCAGCCAAGATTGGCAGGTTAGCAATCAGCCCCAGCATTTT